In this sample, the clone carrying this T cell receptor (beta chain) turned up many times. Its specificity is not known. Germline CDR1 and CDR2: SGHTA and FQGNSA. The CDR3 totals 15 residues. Trimming left V 5 bases short and J 1 base short, with 11 bases between. The sample originates from a study of T-cell memory formation after mild COVID-19. Overall study findings and caveats: The study found balanced CD4/CD8 in clones contracting day 15 to 85 and a CD4+ lean in later expanders.

TCRdb re-called the 5' RACE reads through MiXCR, storing one row per CDR3 protein. The data contain 350,000 or so distinct CDR3 sequences, over 10% of them singletons. Sequencing used PBMCs or a T cell subset sorted from them (not recorded which). The V call is TRBV7-2, the J call TRBJ2-2; D not resolved. The receptor was isolated from a man between 18 and 29 years old who had mild COVID-19 (a few samples of this study predate the infection). Cell type and time point are not known. Here the CDR3 DNA reads TGTGCCAGCAGCGCCCTCGGGTGGAACACCGGGGAGCTGTTTTTT. As protein: CASSALGWNTGELFF. Supplemented by reference TRBV7-2 and TRBJ2-2, the full variable domain reads GAGVSQSPSNKVTEKGKDVELRCDPISGHTALYWYRQSLGQGLEFLIYFQGNSAPDKSGLPSDRFSAERTGGSVSTLTIQRTQQEDSAVYLCASSALGWNTGELFFGEGSRLTVL.